The 26 T cell receptor beta chains reported below all come from one sample, sequenced in a study of response to subunit inactivated influenza vaccine. TCRdb called the RT-PCR reads again in MiXCR, with one record for every CDR3 protein. The sample shows 600,000 to 700,000 distinct CDR3 sequences, about 14% of them seen only once. The sample here was PBMCs from blood, taken around two weeks before vaccination. These receptors came from a man aged 50 to 60 who received an inactivated influenza vaccine.

This clonotype has at least ten counts. V and J are TRBV5-1 and TRBJ1-2; the D is unclear. CDR1 is SGHRS, CDR2 YFSETQ, per germline. The V end was cut by 3 bases, the J end by 7 bases, with 16 bases between. CDR3 length equals 14 residues. CDR3 residues: CASSWEKSLSGYTF. In DNA, the CDR3 is TGCGCCAGCAGCTGGGAGAAGAGCTTGTCTGGCTACACCTTC.

This clonotype was counted a few times. The genes are TRBV7-3 and TRBJ2-1; a weak D match, TRBD2 (6 bases). Germline V CDR1 and CDR2: SGHTA, FQGTGA. This CDR3 has 15 amino acids. The V gene lost 5 bases and the J gene lost 5 bases, with 16 bases spanning the gap. The CDR3 nucleotides read TGTGCCAGCAGCAAGGGACGAGCGGGCCACAATGAGCAGTTCTTC. It translates to CASSKGRAGHNEQFF. Using reference TRBV7-3 and TRBJ2-1 for the parts outside the CDR3, the full variable domain is GAGVSQTPSNKVTEKGKYVELRCDPISGHTALYWYRQSLGQGPEFLIYFQGTGAADDSGLPNDRFFAVRPEGSVSTLKIQRTERGDSAVYLCASSKGRAGHNEQFFGPGTRLTVL.

The table lists this clonotype with a few counts. J is TRBJ1-5 and V is TRBV2, with 7 bases identical to TRBD1. The CDR3 has 17 residues. V lost 8 bases and J lost 4; bases outside the gene matches: 17. Germline lookup yields CDR1 SNHLY and CDR2 FYNNEI. Here the CDR3 reads CASGTTDRERGNQPQHF. In DNA form, the CDR3 reads TGTGCCAGCGGAACAACCGACAGGGAGAGGGGTAATCAGCCCCAGCATTTT.

In DNA form, the CDR3 reads TGTGCCAGCAGCTTAGTGCTAGCGGGAGCTTCAGATACGCAGTATTTT. Protein product: CASSLVLAGASDTQYF. This chain uses TRBV11-2 with TRBJ2-3; 10 nucleotides line up with TRBD2. V was clipped by 1 base and J by 4 bases; unmatched bases: 5. There are 16 residues in the CDR3. CDR1 and CDR2 (germline): SGHAT, FQNNGV.

This clonotype came up a few times. The chain employs TRBV6-5 and TRBJ2-7; 13 bases are shared with TRBD2. This CDR3 comprises 16 residues. J gave up 0 bases and V 7 bases, and 6 bases lay outside the gene matches. Germline-derived CDR1 and CDR2 are MNHEY and SVGAGI. The CDR3 reads CASITSGRGSSYEQYF. The CDR3 DNA reads as TGTGCCAGCATTACTAGCGGGAGGGGGTCCTCCTACGAGCAGTACTTC.

The chain recombines TRBV7-3 with TRBJ1-2; TRBD1 might be the D (5 bases). Germline lookup yields CDR1 SGHTA and CDR2 FQGTGA. Trimming removed 0 bases at V and 0 bases at J, with 14 bases between. The CDR3 has 17 amino acids. CDR3 nucleotide sequence: TGTGCCAGCAGCTTAACAAAAGGGGCAGGAGCTAACTATGGCTACACCTTC. This encodes CASSLTKGAGANYGYTF.

The V call is TRBV7-9, the J call TRBJ1-4; D not certain. V was trimmed by 2 bases and J by 11 bases, leaving 9 bases between them. The length of the CDR3 is 12 residues. Per the germline V gene, CDR1 is SEHNR and CDR2 is FQNEAQ (reference sequence). CDR3 region: CASSLSAGKLFF. The DNA for the CDR3 is TGTGCCAGCAGCTTATCGGCGGGGAAACTGTTTTTT. Full variable domain (remainder filled in from reference TRBV7-9 and TRBJ1-4): DTGVSQNPRHKITKRGQNVTFRCDPISEHNRLYWYRQTLGQGPEFLTYFQNEAQLEKSRLLSDRFSAERPKGSFSTLEIQRTEQGDSAMYLCASSLSAGKLFFGSGTQLSVL.

The sample holds a few counts of this clonotype. This chain joins TRBV29-1 and TRBJ2-1; the D gene could be TRBD1 or TRBD2 (5 bases each). This CDR3 has 14 residues. V shed 6 bases and J shed 6 bases, with 18 bases lying between them. Germline V gene sequence: CDR1 SQVTM, CDR2 ANQGSEA. DNA of the CDR3: TGCAGCGTGGCCCGAGGGGCTGGGGCCAATGAGCAGTTCTTC. Translated: CSVARGAGANEQFF.

This chain links TRBV3-1 with TRBJ2-7, with D unclear. The germline V gene encodes CDR1 LGHDT and CDR2 YNNKEL (reference sequence). The V end was cut by 4 bases, the J end by 3 bases, with 19 bases between. The CDR3 is made up of 16 amino acids. CDR3 loop: CASSPGTKTRVYEQYF. The CDR3 nucleotides are TGTGCCAGCAGCCCCGGCACGAAGACAAGGGTCTACGAGCAGTACTTC.

V and J are TRBV12-3 or TRBV12-4 and TRBJ2-7, with D possibly called TRBD1 or TRBD2 (7 bases each). This CDR3 comprises 16 residues. Trimming stripped 5 bases from V and 7 bases from J, with 24 bases between. CDR3 loop: CASSTPQGGAAQEQYF. CDR3 DNA sequence: TGTGCCAGCAGTACCCCCCAGGGGGGGGCAGCTCAAGAGCAGTACTTC.

In this sample, this clonotype turned up a few times. The V gene is TRBV29-1, the J gene TRBJ1-1; D call uncertain. Per the germline V gene, CDR1 is SQVTM and CDR2 is ANQGSEA. This CDR3 contains 13 residues. The ends were cut back, 4 bases at V and 3 bases at J, with 12 bases in the middle. In DNA, the CDR3 is TGCAGCGTTGCCCGTAGTAGAGACACTGAAGCTTTCTTT. As protein: CSVARSRDTEAFF. The full variable domain, with the rest looked up from reference TRBV29-1 and TRBJ1-1, is SAVISQKPSRDICQRGTSLTIQCQVDSQVTMMFWYRQQPGQSLTLIATANQGSEATYESGFVIDKFPISRPNLTFSTLTVSNMSPEDSSIYLCSVARSRDTEAFFGQGTRLTVV.

This clonotype showed up just a few times. The chain has TRBV7-9 and TRBJ1-6; 7 bases fit TRBD1. V was clipped by 1 base and J by 5 bases; unmatched bases: 5. Per germline, CDR1 SEHNR and CDR2 FQNEAQ (reference sequence). This CDR3 has 16 amino acids. The CDR3 DNA is TGTGCCAGCAGCTTAGAAGGGGGCCCGAATAATTCACCCCTCCACTTT. Amino acids: CASSLEGGPNNSPLHF.

The count of this clonotype is one. The rearrangement joins TRBV2 to TRBJ2-7; 8 bases match TRBD2. The V gene's germline CDR1 is SNHLY and CDR2 FYNNEI. This CDR3 comprises 15 residues. With 7 bases clipped from V and 0 bases from J, the junction kept 8 bases outside the gene matches. CDR3: CASTQRAGASYEQYF. The CDR3 DNA reads TGTGCCAGCACCCAGAGAGCGGGAGCCTCCTACGAGCAGTACTTC. The full variable domain, rest sourced from reference TRBV2 and TRBJ2-7, is EPEVTQTPSHQVTQMGQEVILRCVPISNHLYFYWYRQILGQKVEFLVSFYNNEISEKSEIFDDQFSVERPDGSNFTLKIRSTKLEDSAMYFCASTQRAGASYEQYFGPGTRLTVT.

This sequence joins TRBV19 and TRBJ2-2, with a tentative D call TRBD1 (6 bases). Trimming pared 7 bases from V and 4 bases from J, leaving 13 bases between. The CDR3 has 14 amino acids. CDR1 and CDR2 (germline): LNHDA, SQIVND (reference sequence). The CDR3 DNA sequence: TGTGCCAGTAAGACAGGAGAGCTCACCGGGGAGCTGTTTTTT. Its protein is CASKTGELTGELFF.

This clonotype has only a few counts. The chain carries TRBV9 and TRBJ1-5; 8 nucleotides line up with TRBD1. The CDR3 is made up of 15 amino acids. Germline V lookup: CDR1 SGDLS, CDR2 YYNGEE. Trimming cost V 4 bases and J 4 bases; bases outside gene matches: 7. The CDR3 protein is CASSSMDRANQPQHF. CDR3 in DNA: TGTGCCAGCAGCTCAATGGACAGGGCAAATCAGCCCCAGCATTTT.

This clonotype was picked up a small number of times. The V gene is TRBV4-1, the J gene TRBJ1-2, with D tentatively TRBD1 (5 bases). CDR3 length: 15 amino acids. V dropped 0 bases and J dropped 4 bases, with 12 bases sitting between them. Germline CDR1 MGHRA, CDR2 YSYEKL. The CDR3 loop reads CASSQDSGAGYGYTF. The CDR3, as DNA: TGCGCCAGCAGCCAAGACTCCGGGGCTGGCTATGGCTACACCTTC.

The chain recombines TRBV5-1 with TRBJ1-5; D gene ambiguous. V was shortened by 0 bases and J by 2 bases, with 18 bases between the two germline ends. CDR3 length: 18 amino acids. Looked up from germline, CDR1 is SGHRS and CDR2 is YFSETQ. DNA of the CDR3: TGCGCCAGCAGCTTGGAGGGCAACGACGTCTGGGGCAATCAGCCCCAGCATTTT. Translated: CASSLEGNDVWGNQPQHF.

The rearrangement joins TRBV7-9 to TRBJ2-7; TRBD2 aligns across 9 bases. The germline CDR1 and CDR2 sequences are SEHNR and FQNEAQ (reference sequence). This CDR3 comprises 15 residues. The V gene end was trimmed by 4 bases and the J gene end by 3 bases; junction bases not matched to a gene: 7. This chain's CDR3 is CASSSIAGAFYEQYF. The CDR3 nucleotides are TGTGCCAGCAGCTCTATAGCGGGGGCCTTCTACGAGCAGTACTTC.

This clonotype has at least ten counts. The rearrangement links TRBV10-3 to TRBJ2-3; unclear D gene. Germline-derived CDR1 and CDR2 are ENHRY and SYGVKD. This CDR3 region has 12 residues. Trimming shortened V by 6 bases and J by 4 bases, and 8 bases separated the two germline ends. CDR3 region: CAIRVTSDTQYF. CDR3 bases: TGTGCCATCAGGGTGACTTCAGATACGCAGTATTTT.

This clonotype was counted many times. The genes are TRBV5-1 and TRBJ2-1, with D uncertain. Germline lookup yields CDR1 SGHRS and CDR2 YFSETQ. The CDR3 spans 15 residues. V was pared by 4 bases and J by 0 bases, with 11 bases between. CDR3 region: CASSTRRSSYNEQFF. In nucleotides, the CDR3 is TGCGCCAGCAGCACACGCCGGAGCTCCTACAATGAGCAGTTCTTC.

The V call is TRBV20-1, the J call TRBJ2-7; either TRBD1 or TRBD2 may supply D (5 bases each). The CDR3 consists of 14 residues. The germline V and J ends were trimmed by 6 bases and 3 bases, with 18 bases remaining between them. Germline V gene sequence: CDR1 DFQATT, CDR2 SNEGSKA (reference sequence). The CDR3 DNA sequence: TGCAGTGCGCAGAGGGGCACAACCTTCTACGAGCAGTACTTC. Its protein product is CSAQRGTTFYEQYF.

This clonotype was found a few times. The chain joins TRBV25-1 to TRBJ2-7, with D perhaps matching TRBD1 (6 bases). CDR1 MGHDK and CDR2 SYGVNS come from the germline V gene. Trimming shortened V by 1 base and J by 12 bases, and 22 bases separated the two germline ends. The CDR3 consists of 15 residues. The CDR3 DNA is TGTGCCAGCAGTGAATCGGACAGAGGCTCTACGAAGTGGTACTTC. Amino acids: CASSESDRGSTKWYF.

The sample holds a few counts of this clonotype. The V and J genes are TRBV4-1 and TRBJ2-7, with 7 bases fitting TRBD2. The V and J ends lost 1 base and 0 bases, in that order; junction bases with no gene match: 6. Germline assignment: CDR1 MGHRA and CDR2 YSYEKL. The CDR3 consists of 16 residues. CDR3 loop: CASSQVWGGRSYEQYF. The CDR3 coding sequence is TGCGCCAGCAGCCAAGTCTGGGGGGGACGCTCCTACGAGCAGTACTTC.

This clonotype has only a few counts. The chain couples TRBV11-2 to TRBJ1-3; TRBD1 matches at 7 bases. The V gene's germline CDR1 is SGHAT and CDR2 FQNNGV. The trim removed 6 bases at V and 2 bases at J, leaving 7 bases unmatched. CDR3 size: 15 residues. DNA of the CDR3: TGTGCCAGCAGGATAACAGGGGTTGCTGGAAACACCATATATTTT. It encodes CASRITGVAGNTIYF.

This clonotype was detected many times. The gene calls are TRBV20-1 and TRBJ2-7, with 8 bases aligning to TRBD1. Germline V gene sequence: CDR1 DFQATT, CDR2 SNEGSKA (reference sequence). This CDR3 region has 15 residues. The trim removed 3 bases at V and 2 bases at J, leaving 9 bases unmatched. CDR3 DNA: TGCAGTGCTAGGACCCCCGGGACAGGCCCCTACGAGCAGTACTTC. As protein: CSARTPGTGPYEQYF.

There are many counts of this clonotype. This rearrangement joins TRBV4-3 to TRBJ2-3; 10 bases are a match to TRBD2. Germline assignment: CDR1 LGHNA and CDR2 YSLEER. The CDR3 is 17 residues long. Losses at the gene ends were 0 bases for V and 4 bases for J; bases not matched to a gene: 7. The CDR3, as DNA: TGCGCCAGCAGCCAAGATAGGAGCGGGGGGGCCTCAGATACGCAGTATTTT. This encodes CASSQDRSGGASDTQYF.